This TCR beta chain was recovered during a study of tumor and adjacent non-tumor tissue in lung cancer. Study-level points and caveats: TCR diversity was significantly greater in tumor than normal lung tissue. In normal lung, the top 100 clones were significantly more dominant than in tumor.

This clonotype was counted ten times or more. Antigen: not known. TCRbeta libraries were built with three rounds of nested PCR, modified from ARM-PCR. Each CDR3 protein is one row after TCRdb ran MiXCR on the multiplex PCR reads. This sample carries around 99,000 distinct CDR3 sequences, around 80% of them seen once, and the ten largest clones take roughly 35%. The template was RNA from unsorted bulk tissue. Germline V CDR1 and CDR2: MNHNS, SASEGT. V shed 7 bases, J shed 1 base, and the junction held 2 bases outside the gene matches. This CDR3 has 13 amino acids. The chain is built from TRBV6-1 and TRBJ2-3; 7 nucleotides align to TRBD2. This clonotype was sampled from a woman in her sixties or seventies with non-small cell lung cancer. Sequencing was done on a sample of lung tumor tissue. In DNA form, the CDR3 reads TGTGCCAGCAATGGGGGGGGCACAGATACGCAGTATTTT. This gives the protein CASNGGGTDTQYF.